These T cell receptor beta chains were read from a single sample in a study of blood T cell repertoires in COVID-19. The assay was immunoSEQ multiplex PCR, and TCRdb's table has in-frame clones only and misses some. The table has some 150,000 clones, more than 80% seen once. Input material: peripheral blood. The receptors here all came from a man aged 65-85 years with acute or convalescent COVID-19. The CDR3 runs from the conserved cysteine through the conserved F or W. A D gene is named only where the DNA matches it firmly. Size values are once, few and many counts, or a class for expanded clones, and some rows have none.

NA NA TRBJ2-6 TRBV7-8 16 CASSPGGSGGANVLTF TGTGCCAGCAGCCCAGGGGGGAGTGGTGGGGCCAACGTCCTGACTTTC
TRBD2 NA TRBJ2-4 TRBV27 19 CASSAASGSDRIAKNIQYF TGTGCCAGCAGCGCGGCTAGCGGGAGTGACAGGATAGCCAAAAACATTCAGTACTTC
NA few TRBJ2-7 TRBV18 13 CASSPGRVLEQYF TGTGCCAGCTCACCGGGCAGGGTCCTCGAGCAGTACTTC
TRBD1 NA TRBJ1-2 TRBV20-1 11 CSDRGPDGYTF TGCAGTGACAGGGGGCCGGATGGCTACACCTTC
NA NA TRBJ1-5 TRBV6-5 15 CASSSSGSGHQPQHF TGTGCCAGCAGTTCCTCGGGTTCAGGGCATCAGCCCCAGCATTTT
TRBD1 NA TRBJ1-4 TRBV5-1 14 CASSFGQGEGKLFF TGCGCCAGCAGCTTCGGACAGGGTGAGGGAAAACTGTTTTTT
TRBD1 NA TRBJ1-2 TRBV12-3/TRBV12-4 13 CASSLGQGDGYTF TGTGCCAGCAGTTTGGGACAGGGGGATGGCTACACCTTC
NA NA TRBJ1-5 TRBV6-6 14 CASRSGMGGQPQHF TGTGCCAGCAGGTCAGGGATGGGGGGACAGCCCCAGCATTTT
NA NA TRBJ2-1 TRBV11-3 15 CASSLFGSPDNEQFF TGTGCCAGCAGCTTATTCGGGAGTCCCGACAATGAGCAGTTCTTC
TRBD1 NA TRBJ1-2 TRBV28 13 CASSLGTAYGYTF TGTGCCAGCAGTTTAGGGACAGCTTATGGCTACACCTTC
TRBD2 NA TRBJ2-1 TRBV5-3 19 CARSLLTSGRARYNNEQFF TGTGCCAGAAGCTTGCTTACTAGCGGGAGGGCCCGCTATAACAATGAGCAGTTCTTC
TRBD2 NA TRBJ2-1 TRBV19 15 CASSPGLAGVVEQFF TGTGCCAGTAGCCCCGGACTAGCGGGAGTCGTTGAGCAGTTCTTC
NA NA TRBJ2-2 TRBV12-5 17 CASGLVQGSTVPGELFF TGTGCTAGTGGTTTGGTACAGGGCAGCACCGTCCCCGGGGAGCTGTTTTTT
TRBD1 once TRBJ2-2 TRBV24-1 19 CATSDNPSTGGGGTGELFF TGTGCCACCAGTGACAACCCCTCCACAGGGGGCGGCGGCACCGGGGAGCTGTTTTTT
TRBD1 NA TRBJ2-7 TRBV5-5 16 CASSLSFDRGNREQYF TGTGCCAGCAGCTTGTCCTTCGACAGGGGGAATAGGGAGCAGTACTTC
NA NA TRBJ2-3 TRBV14 15 CASSLEPSGPDTQYF TGTGCCAGCAGCCTTGAGCCGTCTGGTCCAGATACGCAGTATTTT
TRBD1 NA TRBJ2-5 TRBV5-6 15 CASTADRGAQETQYF TGTGCCAGCACCGCGGACAGGGGGGCCCAAGAGACCCAGTACTTC
NA NA TRBJ2-3 TRBV2 12 CASSESGFLEYF TGTGCCAGCAGTGAAAGTGGTTTTTTAGAGTATTTT
TRBD1 NA TRBJ2-5 TRBV5-6 15 CASSNRDRHPKTQYF TGTGCCAGCAGCAACCGGGACAGGCACCCCAAGACCCAGTACTTC
TRBD1 NA TRBJ2-7 TRBV13 15 CASSLGGQGVYEQYF TGTGCCAGCAGCTTAGGAGGACAGGGGGTCTACGAGCAGTACTTC
TRBD2 NA TRBJ2-1 TRBV5-1 23 CASSLGPGLAGAVGKRSYNEQFF TGCGCCAGCAGCTTGGGGCCGGGACTAGCGGGAGCAGTAGGTAAAAGGTCCTACAATGAGCAGTTCTTC
TRBD1 NA TRBJ1-5 TRBV18 16 CASSGTGGGSNQPQHF TGTGCCAGCTCGGGGACAGGGGGCGGGAGCAATCAGCCCCAGCATTTT
TRBD2 once TRBJ2-5 TRBV3-1/TRBV3-2 13 CASSKSGGETQYF TGTGCCAGCAGCAAAAGCGGGGGAGAGACCCAGTACTTC
NA NA TRBJ1-1 TRBV6-6 12 CASARGNTEAFF TGTGCCTCCGCCCGGGGGAACACTGAAGCTTTCTTT
NA NA TRBJ2-2 TRBV27 13 CASSLTGTGELFF TGTGCCAGCAGTCTCACGGGCACCGGGGAGCTGTTTTTT
TRBD1 NA TRBJ2-1 TRBV28 15 CASSSTGQGLDEQFF TGTGCCAGCAGTTCCACCGGACAGGGGTTAGATGAGCAGTTCTTC
TRBD1 NA TRBJ1-5 TRBV27 16 CASSPRTGWVNLAQHF TGTGCCAGCAGTCCTAGGACAGGATGGGTGAATTTGGCCCAGCATTTT
NA NA TRBJ1-1 TRBV4-1 13 CASSQVPDTEAFF TGCGCCAGCAGCCAAGTCCCCGACACTGAAGCTTTCTTT
NA NA TRBJ1-5 TRBV24-1 16 CATSEYNQGNNQPQHF TGTGCCACCAGTGAGTACAACCAGGGGAACAATCAGCCCCAGCATTTT
NA few TRBJ1-1 TRBV12-3/TRBV12-4 11 CASLRKTEAFF TGTGCCAGCCTTAGAAAAACTGAAGCTTTCTTT
NA NA TRBJ1-4 TRBV7-9 15 CASSFYRAFDEKLFF TGTGCCAGCAGCTTTTACAGGGCGTTTGATGAAAAACTGTTTTTT
NA NA TRBJ1-2 TRBV28 14 CASRTGSVADGYTF TGTGCCAGCAGGACAGGTTCTGTGGCGGATGGCTACACCTTC
TRBD1 many TRBJ2-7 TRBV11-2 16 CASSLGPGGLSYEQYF TGTGCCAGCAGCTTAGGCCCAGGGGGCCTCTCCTACGAGCAGTACTTC
NA NA TRBJ1-2 TRBV6-1 16 CASSEPSLEGRYGYTF TGTGCCAGCAGTGAACCAAGTCTCGAGGGCCGTTATGGCTACACCTTC
NA NA TRBJ2-1 TRBV6-4 13 CASRATNSNEQFF TGTGCCAGCAGGGCGACTAACAGCAATGAGCAGTTCTTC
TRBD2 NA TRBJ2-7 TRBV27 14 CASSSRGGAYEQYF TGTGCCAGCAGTTCCCGGGGGGGAGCTTACGAGCAGTACTTC